This TCR beta chain was profiled in a study of read filtering for tumor transcriptome and immune sequencing. Study-wide context: R-ISS stage counts were 8 or 9 for I, about 15 for II, 7 for III. IR-seq gave about 4.05 to 11 million TCR reads per sample; RNA-seq gave roughly 80 to 1273. After DNase treatment, RNA was made into whole-transcriptome libraries.

Study-wide results and limits: Dropping single-read clonotypes raised IR-seq and RNA-seq shared-clonotype correlation.

From 300 to 450 ng of RNA, a library with molecular barcoded alpha/delta and beta/gamma adaptors was made. TCRdb processed the reads anew with MiXCR; each CDR3 protein has one entry. The sample has approximately 90,000 distinct CDR3 sequences, roughly 21% seen once; the top ten hold roughly 11%. Of note for this clonotype: Antigen: not known. A much larger clone sits a single nucleotide away, making a read error possible. It is likely a read error, because the conserved phenylalanine at the end of the CDR3 is missing.

The V gene lost 5 bases and the J gene lost 5 bases, with 11 bases spanning the gap. The CDR3 contains 13 residues. CDR1 is SGHAT, CDR2 FQNNGV, per germline. What was sequenced was a population of CD138-negative cells sorted from bone marrow. The chain has TRBV11-2 and TRBJ2-3; D call uncertain. The origin of this receptor is a donor aged 40 or older with multiple myeloma. This CDR3 is CASSPHLGDTQYS. The DNA of the CDR3 is TGTGCCAGCAGCCCGCACCTCGGAGATACGCAGTATTCT.